The 29 T cell receptor beta chains reported below all come from one sample, sequenced in a study of cytomegalovirus exposure and HLA in healthy donors. The PCR employed 60 Vbeta primers together with 13 Jbeta primers. Using immunoSEQ multiplex PCR, the repertoire was profiled, and TCRdb retains in-frame clones only, with some absent. The profile covers 90,000 or so clones, with roughly four fifths appearing a single time and 3% to 4% taken by the ten largest. The sequencing input was PBMCs. These receptor sequences come from a man aged 25-45 years in good health and CMV-seropositive.

This clone was detected only a few times. V usage is TRBV2 and J usage is TRBJ2-7; D call uncertain. Trimming shortened V by 2 bases and J by 6 bases, and 8 bases separated the two germline ends. Germline V CDR1 and CDR2: SNHLY, FYNNEI. The CDR3 consists of 12 residues. CDR3 DNA sequence: TGTGCCAGCAGTGAACTTTACTCCGAGCAGTACTTC. Protein: CASSELYSEQYF.

This sequence joins TRBV7-2 and TRBJ2-5; D not certain. The end of the DNA aligns better with TRBJ2-7, so the J call may be wrong. The CDR3 length is 14 residues. Germline assignment: CDR1 SGHTA and CDR2 FQGNSA. CDR3 nucleotide sequence: TGTGCCAGCAGCTTAGACTTGAACTCCTACGAGCAGTACTTC. As protein: CASSLDLNSYEQYF.

The J gene is TRBJ2-3, the V gene TRBV7-2; unclear D gene. The CDR3 contains 14 residues. Per germline, CDR1 SGHTA and CDR2 FQGNSA. V dropped 4 bases and J dropped 0 bases, with 8 bases sitting between them. CDR3 region: CASSSFLSTDTQYF. The CDR3 DNA reads TGTGCCAGCAGCTCCTTCTTAAGCACAGATACGCAGTATTTT. The full variable domain, with the rest looked up from reference TRBV7-2 and TRBJ2-3, is GAGVSQSPSNKVTEKGKDVELRCDPISGHTALYWYRQSLGQGLEFLIYFQGNSAPDKSGLPSDRFSAERTGGSVSTLTIQRTQQEDSAVYLCASSSFLSTDTQYFGPGTRLTVL.

The chain employs TRBV30 and TRBJ1-6, with unresolved D. Trimming stripped 5 bases from V and 9 bases from J, with 17 bases between. CDR3 length: 14 amino acids. Per germline, CDR1 GTSNPN and CDR2 SVGIG (reference sequence). The CDR3 DNA reads TGTGCCTGGTCGGCGTCCCTAGTCGCTTCACCCCTCCACTTT. Its protein product is CAWSASLVASPLHF.

The V gene is TRBV5-4, the J gene TRBJ2-1, with 7 bases aligning to TRBD2. J lost 0 bases, V lost 3 bases, and 6 bases had no gene match. From germline, CDR1 is SGHNT and CDR2 YYREEE (reference sequence). This CDR3 has 16 residues. The CDR3 DNA reads as TGTGCCAGCAGCTCCCTTGGCGGGAGCTCCTACAATGAGCAGTTCTTC. Protein: CASSSLGGSSYNEQFF.

This chain uses TRBV19 with TRBJ2-4; 12 positions agree with TRBD1. Trimming at V came to 4 bases and at J to 1 base, leaving 11 bases not matched to a gene. This CDR3 is built from 19 residues. Germline V gene lookup returns CDR1 LNHDA and CDR2 SQIVND (reference sequence). In DNA, the CDR3 is TGTGCCAGTAGTAAAGGGACAGGGGGCTACGAGGTGGCCAAAAACATTCAGTACTTC. Protein: CASSKGTGGYEVAKNIQYF. Drawing the rest from reference TRBV19 and TRBJ2-4, the complete variable domain is DGGITQSPKYLFRKEGQNVTLSCEQNLNHDAMYWYRQDPGQGLRLIYYSQIVNDFQKGDIAEGYSVSREKKESFPLTVTSAQKNPTAFYLCASSKGTGGYEVAKNIQYFGAGTRLSVL.

A remark on this clone: This sample includes further DNA sequences coding for the same CDR3. The chain is built from TRBV28 and TRBJ1-1; TRBD1 is a possible D gene (5 bases). The CDR3 runs to 13 residues. Germline V gene lookup returns CDR1 MDHEN and CDR2 SYDVKM. The V end was cut by 3 bases, the J end by 1 base, with 6 bases between. The CDR3 sequence: CASSLGQNTEAFF. The CDR3 bases are TGTGCCAGCAGTTTGGGGCAGAACACTGAAGCTTTCTTT.

This rearrangement joins TRBV5-1 to TRBJ2-3; 7 bases map to TRBD2. The CDR3 runs 13 residues. Per germline, CDR1 SGHRS and CDR2 YFSETQ. Trimming took 7 bases from V and 4 from J; bases not matched to a gene: 6. The CDR3 bases are TGCGCCAGCCGCCCGGGGGGAGCAGATACGCAGTATTTT. Translation: CASRPGGADTQYF.

The V gene is TRBV28, the J gene TRBJ2-7, with D tentatively TRBD2 (6 bases). The V and J ends lost 8 bases and 2 bases respectively, with 16 bases between them. From germline, CDR1 is MDHEN and CDR2 SYDVKM. The CDR3 contains 14 residues. The CDR3 DNA reads TGTGCCAGCCGGAAGGCGGGAAACGCCTACGAGCAGTACTTC. This encodes CASRKAGNAYEQYF.

This sequence joins TRBV28 and TRBJ2-3; D perhaps matches TRBD1 (6 bases). Trimming removed 8 bases at V and 2 bases at J, with 11 bases between. This CDR3 has 13 amino acids. Germline V gene data show CDR1 as MDHEN and CDR2 as SYDVKM. Written as DNA, the CDR3 is TGTGCCAGCTGGGACACAAACACAGATACGCAGTATTTT. Translating it yields CASWDTNTDTQYF. Filled out from reference TRBV28 and TRBJ2-3, the complete variable domain reads DVKVTQSSRYLVKRTGEKVFLECVQDMDHENMFWYRQDPGLGLRLIYFSYDVKMKEKGDIPEGYSVSREKKERFSLILESASTNQTSMYLCASWDTNTDTQYFGPGTRLTVL.

This sequence joins TRBV18 and TRBJ1-6; D remains unclear. Between the trimmed V and J ends, which lost 2 bases and 13 bases, there was a span of 18 bases. The CDR3 has 15 residues. Germline assignment: CDR1 KGHSH and CDR2 LQKENI. The CDR3 loop reads CASSPAATPEFPLHF. CDR3 nucleotide sequence: TGTGCCAGCTCACCAGCGGCGACGCCGGAATTTCCCCTCCACTTT.

The chain links TRBV30 to TRBJ2-5; D gene unclear. Germline-derived CDR1 and CDR2 are GTSNPN and SVGIG (reference sequence). This CDR3 contains 13 residues. Trimming shortened V by 0 bases and J by 2 bases, and 7 bases separated the two germline ends. The CDR3 region has the DNA TGTGCCTGGAGTGTACAAGCGCAAGAGACCCAGTACTTC. It specifies CAWSVQAQETQYF.

This clone was recorded a few times. The chain is built from TRBV5-5 and TRBJ1-1; TRBD1 matches at 9 bases. Trimming at V came to 4 bases and at J to 1 base, leaving 8 bases not matched to a gene. Germline CDR1 is SGHKS and CDR2 is YYEKEE (reference sequence). The CDR3 runs 16 residues. CDR3 DNA: TGTGCCAGCAGCCTACAGGGGGCGAATCCGAACACTGAAGCTTTCTTT. Translation: CASSLQGANPNTEAFF.

The J gene is TRBJ2-7, the V gene TRBV7-2, with 7 bases identical to TRBD1. CDR1 SGHTA and CDR2 FQGNSA come from the germline V gene. The CDR3 has 15 residues. Losses at the gene ends were 0 bases for V and 2 bases for J; bases not matched to a gene: 4. CDR3 coding DNA: TGTGCCAGCAGCTTAGCGGGGACAGCCACCTACGAGCAGTACTTC. Amino acids: CASSLAGTATYEQYF.

The chain employs TRBV7-6 and TRBJ2-7; the D is unclear. The CDR3 spans 13 residues. The germline CDR1 and CDR2 sequences are SGHVS and FNYEAQ. Trimming cost V 4 bases and J 0 bases, with 7 bases left between them. The CDR3 loop is CASSSPGSYEQYF. As DNA, the CDR3 is TGTGCCAGCAGCTCGCCCGGCTCCTACGAGCAGTACTTC.

The CDR3, as DNA: TGTGCCAGCAGCATAATCAGCCGACTAGCGGAGGCAGATACGCAGTATTTT. It encodes CASSIISRLAEADTQYF. This rearrangement joins TRBV5-4 to TRBJ2-3, with 9 bases that match TRBD2. Unmatched junction bases numbered 13, after V lost 4 bases and J lost 4 bases. CDR1 SGHNT and CDR2 YYREEE come from the germline V gene (reference sequence). The CDR3 is made up of 17 amino acids.

The chain employs TRBV28 and TRBJ2-7; D possibly corresponds to TRBD1 (6 bases). Between the trimmed V and J ends, which lost 3 bases and 4 bases, there was a span of 13 bases. Germline V gives CDR1 MDHEN, CDR2 SYDVKM. This CDR3 contains 14 residues. The CDR3 region has the DNA TGTGCCAGCAGTTTTTCGACAGGACTGTACGAGCAGTACTTC. Encoded protein: CASSFSTGLYEQYF. Using reference TRBV28 and TRBJ2-7 for the parts outside the CDR3, the full variable domain is DVKVTQSSRYLVKRTGEKVFLECVQDMDHENMFWYRQDPGLGLRLIYFSYDVKMKEKGDIPEGYSVSREKKERFSLILESASTNQTSMYLCASSFSTGLYEQYFGPGTRLTVT.

The rearrangement uses TRBV6-1 and TRBJ2-3; no clear D gene. CDR3 size: 15 residues. The V gene's germline CDR1 is MNHNS and CDR2 SASEGT. V was clipped by 7 bases and J by 2 bases, with 16 bases between them. The DNA of the CDR3 is TGTGCCAGCACAATCGGCCCGGGTTTCACAGATACGCAGTATTTT. Translated, it gives CASTIGPGFTDTQYF.

This clone was seen only a few times. The chain has TRBV6-4 and TRBJ1-1; 7 positions match TRBD1. CDR3 size: 16 residues. V dropped 0 bases and J dropped 5; count of bases not matched to a gene: 9. Germline loops: CDR1 MRHNA, CDR2 SNTAGT. The CDR3 region is CASSDSGRGRRTEAFF. CDR3 nucleotide sequence: TGTGCCAGCAGTGACTCAGGAAGGGGGCGAAGGACTGAAGCTTTCTTT.

The chain joins TRBV5-6 to TRBJ1-3; TRBD1 matches at 7 bases. This CDR3 spans 15 amino acids. Per germline, CDR1 SGHDT and CDR2 YYEEEE. The V segment lost 4 bases and the J segment 0 bases; nucleotides outside the gene matches: 4. The CDR3 nucleotides read TGTGCCAGCAGCCCTACAGGGGACTCTGGAAACACCATATATTTT. This sequence encodes CASSPTGDSGNTIYF.

This rearrangement joins TRBV27 to TRBJ1-5, with D possibly matching TRBD1 (6 bases). This CDR3 is 18 amino acids long. Deletions cut 5 bases from V and 2 bases from J, with 22 bases between. Looked up from germline, CDR1 is MNHEY and CDR2 is SMNVEV (reference sequence). CDR3 loop: CASSSLAPRGMGNQPQHF. CDR3 coding DNA: TGTGCCAGCAGTAGTTTAGCCCCCAGGGGTATGGGCAATCAGCCCCAGCATTTT.

The CDR3 spells CASSSRTGGDGYTF. CDR3 DNA: TGTGCCAGCAGTTCCCGGACAGGGGGCGACGGCTACACCTTC. J is TRBJ1-2 and V is TRBV6-5; TRBD1 matches at 11 bases. Germline CDR1 MNHEY, CDR2 SVGAGI. The CDR3 is made up of 14 amino acids. Trimming cost V 4 bases and J 8 bases; bases outside gene matches: 6.

This chain links TRBV20-1 with TRBJ2-1; weak D call: TRBD1 (6 bases). Trimming removed 6 bases at V and 7 bases at J, with 10 bases between. CDR1 is DFQATT and CDR2 is SNEGSKA in the germline V gene (reference sequence). The CDR3 extends over 11 amino acids. The DNA for the CDR3 is TGCAGTGCCTCGACAGGAAATGAGCAGTTCTTC. Translated: CSASTGNEQFF.

This clone was found a few times. The chain is built from TRBV30 and TRBJ1-5, with TRBD1 matching 7 bases. The CDR3 totals 14 residues. With 2 bases clipped from V and 2 bases from J, the junction kept 3 bases outside the gene matches. Germline loops: CDR1 GTSNPN, CDR2 SVGIG (reference sequence). DNA for the CDR3: TGTGCCTGGAGTAGCGGACAGGGCAATCAGCCCCAGCATTTT. This sequence encodes CAWSSGQGNQPQHF.

This clone was observed once. The chain is built from TRBV5-6 and TRBJ1-3, with D perhaps TRBD1 (6 bases). Between the trimmed V and J ends, which lost 0 bases and 0 bases, there was a span of 7 bases. CDR1 is SGHDT, CDR2 YYEEEE, per germline. The CDR3 runs 15 residues. As DNA, the CDR3 is TGTGCCAGCAGCTTGGGACAGGTCTCTGGAAACACCATATATTTT. It codes for CASSLGQVSGNTIYF.

The chain couples TRBV6-4 to TRBJ2-1; 11 nucleotides match TRBD2. V lost 6 bases to trimming and J lost 7 bases; unmatched junction nucleotides: 8. The V gene's germline CDR1 is MRHNA and CDR2 SNTAGT. This CDR3 contains 15 residues. The CDR3: CASSARSGGGNEQFF. In DNA form, the CDR3 reads TGTGCCAGCAGCGCCCGTAGCGGGGGGGGTAATGAGCAGTTCTTC.

This sequence joins TRBV28 and TRBJ1-2; D unclear. This CDR3 has 12 residues. The V end lost 6 bases, the J end lost 4 bases, and 9 bases lay between the germline ends. CDR1 MDHEN and CDR2 SYDVKM come from the germline V gene. CDR3 coding DNA: TGTGCCAGCAGCTCTGACACCTATGGCTACACCTTC. Translated: CASSSDTYGYTF.

This clone was counted a few times. The CDR3 sequence is CASSTTQNTEAFF. CDR3 DNA: TGTGCCAGTAGTACGACACAGAACACTGAAGCTTTCTTT. The chain has TRBV19 and TRBJ1-1; D is undetermined. The germline gives CDR1 LNHDA, CDR2 SQIVND (reference sequence). The CDR3 is made up of 13 amino acids. Between the trimmed V and J ends, which lost 4 bases and 1 base, there was a span of 7 bases.

The chain employs TRBV5-1 and TRBJ1-5; possibly TRBD1 for D (6 bases). The CDR3 runs 14 residues. Germline loops: CDR1 SGHRS, CDR2 YFSETQ. V was shortened by 0 bases and J by 5 bases, with 9 bases between the two germline ends. The CDR3 bases are TGCGCCAGCAGCTTGGAGGGGGTTGATCAGCCCCAGCATTTT. Protein product: CASSLEGVDQPQHF.